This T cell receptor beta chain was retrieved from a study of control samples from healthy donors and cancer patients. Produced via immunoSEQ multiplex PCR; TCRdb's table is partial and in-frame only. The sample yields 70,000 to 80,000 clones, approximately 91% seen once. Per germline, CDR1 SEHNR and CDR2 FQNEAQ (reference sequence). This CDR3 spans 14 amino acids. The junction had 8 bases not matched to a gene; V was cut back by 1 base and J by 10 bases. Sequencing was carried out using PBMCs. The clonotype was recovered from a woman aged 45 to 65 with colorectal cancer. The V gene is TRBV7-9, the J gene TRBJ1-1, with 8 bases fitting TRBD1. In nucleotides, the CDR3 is TGTGCCAGCAGCTTAGTGTCCAGGGGGCTTGGAGCTTTCTTT. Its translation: CASSLVSRGLGAFF.